This is a list of T cell receptor beta chains from one sample in a study of shared clonotypes between healthy human individuals. This table comes from immunoSEQ multiplex PCR, and its TCRdb copy is limited to in-frame clones, with some not included. The data show some 2,000,000 clones, around 95% seen once. Source material: naive CD4+ T cells sorted from blood. The receptor set was obtained from a man younger than 35 in good health. CDR3s include the opening cysteine and the closing phenylalanine or tryptophan. A D gene is named only where the DNA matches it firmly. For some rows the clone size is stated as once, few or many, or as a class when expanded; others skip it.

D gene	clone size	J gene	V gene	CDR3 DNA	CDR3 protein
TRBD2	NA	TRBJ2-5	TRBV11-2	TGTGCCAGCAGCCATGGGGGGGAGGCCCCACTGGGGACCCAGTACTTC	CASSHGGEAPLGTQYF
TRBD1	NA	TRBJ2-2	TRBV28	TGTGCCAGCAGTTTGGGACAGGGAATCTCCACCGGGGAGCTGTTTTTT	CASSLGQGISTGELFF
TRBD2	NA	TRBJ2-1	TRBV5-1	TGCGCCAGCAGCTACGGGACTAGCGGGAGAAATGAGCAGTTCTTC	CASSYGTSGRNEQFF
TRBD1	NA	TRBJ2-1	TRBV15	TGTGCCACCAGCAGAGGGTCACAGGGGGCATTCAATGAGCAGTTCTTC	CATSRGSQGAFNEQFF
NA	NA	TRBJ2-7	TRBV19	TGTGCCAGTAGTACCGGGAATCACTACGAGCAGTACTTC	CASSTGNHYEQYF
NA	NA	TRBJ2-5	TRBV27	TGTGCCAGCAGTTTAATCGTCCGAGAGACCCAGTACTTC	CASSLIVRETQYF
NA	NA	TRBJ1-2	TRBV6-1	TGTGCCAGCAACCAGAGAGACATTTATGGCTACACCTTC	CASNQRDIYGYTF
TRBD1	NA	TRBJ1-6	TRBV2	TGTGCCAGCAGCGACAGGGGAGGTTCACCCCTCCACTTT	CASSDRGGSPLHF
NA	NA	TRBJ2-7	TRBV11-2	TGTGCCAGCAGCTTGGAAACCGGGACAACCTACGAGCAGTACTTC	CASSLETGTTYEQYF
NA	NA	TRBJ1-1	TRBV19	TGTGCCAGTAGTATAGATCAGTCCCGGCGGAACACTGAAGCTTTCTTT	CASSIDQSRRNTEAFF
NA	NA	TRBJ2-3	TRBV11-2	TGTGCCAGCAGCCGGCTTTCCGGGGCACCCAGCACAGATACGCAGTATTTT	CASSRLSGAPSTDTQYF
NA	NA	TRBJ2-5	TRBV15	TGTGCCACCAGCAGAGGGGGAGGTAAAGAGACCCAGTACTTC	CATSRGGGKETQYF
TRBD2	NA	TRBJ2-2	TRBV10-2	TGCGCCAGCAGTGAGTCATCGGGGAGGGCCGGGGAGCTGTTTTTT	CASSESSGRAGELFF
TRBD1	NA	TRBJ2-1	TRBV6-5	TGTGCCAGCAGTTACTCACAGGGGGCCTACAATGAGCAGTTCTTC	CASSYSQGAYNEQFF
NA	NA	TRBJ1-4	TRBV28	TGTGCCAGCAGAAACACCGACAGTGAGAATGAAAAACTGTTTTTT	CASRNTDSENEKLFF
NA	NA	TRBJ1-2	TRBV6-1	TGTGCCAGCAGTGAACCCCGTTTCCAAGGCTACACCTTC	CASSEPRFQGYTF
NA	NA	TRBJ2-4	TRBV5-1	TGCGCCAGCAGCTCACTGCTGGGGGCAGTCGGCAAAAACATTCAGTACTTC	CASSSLLGAVGKNIQYF
NA	NA	TRBJ2-6	TRBV11-2	TGTGCCAGCAGCTTAGAGGCAGGGGTGGCTGGGGCCAACGTCCTGACTTTC	CASSLEAGVAGANVLTF
NA	NA	TRBJ1-3	TRBV4-1	TGCGCCAGCAGCCAAGAGAGGGGAGGCCACTCTGGAAACACCATATATTTT	CASSQERGGHSGNTIYF
TRBD2	NA	TRBJ2-3	TRBV4-1	TGCGCCAGCAGCCAAGACAGTCAAGCGGGAGGGCCCGATACGCAGTATTTT	CASSQDSQAGGPDTQYF
TRBD2	NA	TRBJ2-7	TRBV4-1	TGCGCCAGCAGCCACTTCCTAGGACTAGCGGGAGTCTACGAGCAGTACTTC	CASSHFLGLAGVYEQYF
NA	NA	TRBJ2-1	TRBV4-3	TGCGCCAGCAGCCAAGATGGTAGGGCCAACAATGAGCAGTTCTTC	CASSQDGRANNEQFF
TRBD1	NA	TRBJ1-5	TRBV7-9	TGTGCCAGCAGCTCTGGGACAGGGGATAGGGGCAATCAGCCCCAGCATTTT	CASSSGTGDRGNQPQHF
TRBD1	NA	TRBJ1-2	TRBV6-1	TGTGCCAGCAGTGACCGGACAGGGGCTGGCTACACCTTC	CASSDRTGAGYTF
TRBD2	NA	TRBJ2-5	TRBV18	TGTGCCAGCTCACCAATAGCGGGAGGGCTTCGGGAGACCCAGTACTTC	CASSPIAGGLRETQYF
NA	NA	TRBJ1-3	TRBV14	TGTGCCAGCAGCCAAGTAGGAACCTCTGGAAACACCATATATTTT	CASSQVGTSGNTIYF
TRBD2	NA	TRBJ2-5	TRBV14	TGTGCCAGCAGCCGGGGACTAGCGGGATCCGGGGGGACCCAGTACTTC	CASSRGLAGSGGTQYF
NA	NA	TRBJ2-1	TRBV27	TGTGCCAGCAGTTTAGTTGGAGCAAACAATGAGCAGTTCTTC	CASSLVGANNEQFF
NA	NA	TRBJ2-2	TRBV7-3	TGTGCCAGCAGTCCGAAAGGGATCACCGGGGAGCTGTTTTTT	CASSPKGITGELFF
NA	NA	TRBJ1-1	TRBV7-9	TGTGCCAGCAGCTTAGACGGGACGGCGAAAGCTTCCTTT	CASSLDGTAKASF
TRBD2	NA	TRBJ2-3	TRBV12-5	TGTGCTAGTGGTTTGGTTCTCGGGCGGGAGATCACAGATACGCAGTATTTT	CASGLVLGREITDTQYF
NA	NA	TRBJ1-4	TRBV5-1	TGCGCCAGCAGCTTGGCCCCAGGCCCGAATGAAAAACTGTTTTTT	CASSLAPGPNEKLFF
TRBD2	NA	TRBJ2-7	TRBV4-1	TGCGCCAGCAGCCAAGGGGCTAGCGGGGGACTATCCTACGAGCAGTACTTC	CASSQGASGGLSYEQYF
TRBD1	NA	TRBJ2-7	TRBV28	TGTGCCAGCAGTTCCCGCCGGGACAGGGGAACCTACGAGCAGTACTTC	CASSSRRDRGTYEQYF
TRBD2	NA	TRBJ2-1	TRBV5-1	TGCGCCAGCAGCTGGAAAAGCGGGGCCTCCTACAATGAGCAGTTCTTC	CASSWKSGASYNEQFF
NA	NA	TRBJ2-7	TRBV6-5	TGTGCCAGCAGTCTAAAGGACGGCAATCCCTACGAGCAGTACTTC	CASSLKDGNPYEQYF
NA	NA	TRBJ2-5	TRBV5-1	TGCGCCAGCAGCTTGGAGACAGCCTCTCCGAGGGGGACCCAGTACTTC	CASSLETASPRGTQYF
NA	NA	TRBJ2-1	TRBV2	TGTGCCGGTGGGGCAGGCTTCAATGAGCAGTTCTTC	CAGGAGFNEQFF
NA	NA	TRBJ2-2	TRBV5-1	TGCGCCAGCAGCTCTCAACAGGGGAACACCGGGGAGCTGTTTTTT	CASSSQQGNTGELFF
NA	NA	TRBJ2-3	TRBV9	TGTGCCAGCACGTACGGGGCATTCGGCACAGATACGCAGTATTTT	CASTYGAFGTDTQYF
NA	NA	TRBJ2-1	TRBV7-2	TGTGCCAGCAGCTTAGCGCAGGCCAACTCCTACAATGAGCAGTTCTTC	CASSLAQANSYNEQFF
NA	NA	TRBJ1-5	TRBV19	TGTGCCAGTAGTATAGACGGCAAGGGTCAGCCCCAGCATTTT	CASSIDGKGQPQHF
NA	few	TRBJ1-5	TRBV6-6	TGTGCCAGCAGTTACTCGACGAATCAGCCCCAGCATTTT	CASSYSTNQPQHF
NA	NA	TRBJ2-7	TRBV7-6	TGTGCCAGCAGCTTAGAGGGGCAGGGCCTCTCCTACGAGCAGTACTTC	CASSLEGQGLSYEQYF
TRBD1	NA	TRBJ2-1	TRBV19	TGTGCCAGTAGCTCAAGGGGACAGGTAATCTCAAATGAGCAGTTCTTC	CASSSRGQVISNEQFF